One and the same sample provided the 14 T cell receptor beta chains below, sequenced in a study of blood T cell repertoires in COVID-19. Repertoires were generated with immunoSEQ multiplex PCR, while TCRdb's copy carries only in-frame clones and drops some. This table holds 150,000 to 200,000 clones, approximately 85% found once. The sample was peripheral blood. The receptors here all came from a man aged 60 to 69 with active or convalescent COVID-19.

The V call is TRBV10-2, the J call TRBJ2-7; TRBD2 matches 8 bases. This CDR3 has 13 amino acids. Germline V lookup: CDR1 WSHSY, CDR2 SAAADI. J gave up 1 base and V 7 bases, and 3 bases lay outside the gene matches. CDR3 residues: CASMREVSYEQYF. CDR3 bases: TGCGCCAGCATGCGGGAGGTTTCCTACGAGCAGTACTTC.

The chain is built from TRBV5-1 and TRBJ2-7; 10 bases map to TRBD1. The V segment lost 4 bases and the J segment 3 bases; nucleotides outside the gene matches: 4. Germline assignment: CDR1 SGHRS and CDR2 YFSETQ. This CDR3 contains 14 residues. The CDR3: CASSIRTGGYEQYF. The CDR3 region has the DNA TGCGCCAGCAGCATTAGGACAGGGGGCTACGAGCAGTACTTC.

This clone was observed a handful of times. V gene TRBV3-1 (or the pseudogene TRBV3-2) combines with J gene TRBJ2-7; D remains unclear. The CDR3 has 13 residues. V was cut by 4 bases and J by 6 bases, with 13 bases left in between. Looked up from germline, CDR1 is LGHDT and CDR2 is YNNKEL (reference sequence). The CDR3 bases are TGTGCCAGCAGCCCGGCTCTAGATGGCGAGCAGTACTTC. It translates to CASSPALDGEQYF.

This chain links TRBV21-1 with TRBJ1-3; the table's D call of TRBD1 was not tested on the DNA. TRBV21-1 corresponds to a pseudogene. The CDR3 sequence is 18 residues long. The CDR3 loop reads CASSKSWTGTFSGNTIYF. CDR3 bases: TGTGCCAGCAGCAAAAGTTGGACAGGGACCTTCTCTGGAAACACCATATATTTT.

The chain couples TRBV19 to TRBJ2-4; TRBD1 matches at 10 bases. The V segment lost 4 bases and the J segment 3 bases; nucleotides outside the gene matches: 3. The CDR3 length is 15 residues. Germline values: CDR1 LNHDA, CDR2 SQIVND (reference sequence). The CDR3 reads CASSRRDRGKNIQYF. Written as DNA, the CDR3 is TGTGCCAGTAGTAGAAGGGACAGGGGCAAAAACATTCAGTACTTC.

This clone appeared a single time. The genes are TRBV18 and TRBJ1-6; D is possibly TRBD1 (6 bases). This CDR3 comprises 15 residues. Trimming took off 2 bases at V and 6 bases at J, with 11 bases between the two ends. Germline CDR1 KGHSH, CDR2 LQKENI. CDR3 nucleotides: TGTGCCAGCTCACCAACGGGACAATTTAATTCACCCCTCCACTTT. Translation gives CASSPTGQFNSPLHF.

For the CDR3, the DNA is TGTGCCAGCAGCAAGTATGGGCAGGGCCCCCGCAAGCCCCAGCATTTT. This gives the protein CASSKYGQGPRKPQHF. This rearrangement joins TRBV21-1 to TRBJ1-5; the D call of TRBD1 is as the table states it, not checked on the DNA. TRBV21-1 is given as a pseudogene. This CDR3 contains 16 residues.

The chain employs TRBV3-1 (or the pseudogene TRBV3-2) and TRBJ1-3, with D hard to call. Trimming removed 0 bases at V and 4 bases at J, with 4 bases between. This CDR3 has 13 amino acids. CDR1 and CDR2 from the germline V gene are LGHDT and YNNKEL (reference sequence). The CDR3 DNA sequence: TGTGCCAGCAGCCAAGATCAGGGAAACACCATATATTTT. This codes for CASSQDQGNTIYF.

The V and J genes are TRBV21-1 and TRBJ2-7; the D call in the table, TRBD2, was not verified against the DNA. TRBV21-1 is a pseudogene segment. The CDR3 sequence is 16 residues long. CDR3 sequence: CASSKGTSGGLREQYF. CDR3 coding DNA: TGTGCCAGCAGCAAGGGGACTAGCGGGGGGTTGAGGGAGCAGTACTTC.

The genes are TRBV5-1 and TRBJ2-1, with 12 bases identical to TRBD2. The CDR3 is 16 residues long. Trimming removed 1 base from V and 8 bases from J; junction bases left unmatched: 7. In germline, CDR1 is SGHRS, CDR2 YFSETQ. CDR3 residues: CASSLSLAGGPYEQFF. Written as DNA, the CDR3 is TGCGCCAGCAGCTTGAGCCTAGCGGGAGGGCCCTATGAGCAGTTCTTC.

This clone was picked up a small number of times. J is TRBJ1-1 and V is TRBV18; possibly TRBD1 for D (6 bases). V was cut by 6 bases and J by 6 bases, with 14 bases left in between. In germline, CDR1 is KGHSH, CDR2 LQKENI. The CDR3 consists of 13 residues. The CDR3 region has the DNA TGTGCCAGCTCCGGGGTTGCAGGGGCTGAAGCTTTCTTT. Encoded protein: CASSGVAGAEAFF.

The CDR3 DNA sequence: TGTGCCAGCAGTTACGGCGGATTATACAATGAGCAGTTCTTC. Translation: CASSYGGLYNEQFF. The chain joins TRBV6-5 to TRBJ2-1; D call uncertain. The germline gives CDR1 MNHEY, CDR2 SVGAGI. The V and J ends lost 2 bases and 4 bases respectively, with 9 bases between them. This CDR3 comprises 14 residues.

CDR3 residues: CATSDSKKLFF. The CDR3 DNA follows: TGTGCCACCAGTGATTCTAAAAAACTGTTTTTT. The chain couples TRBV24-1 to TRBJ1-4; D unclear. CDR3 size: 11 residues. Germline V lookup: CDR1 KGHDR, CDR2 SFDVKD. The V and J ends lost 2 bases and 9 bases respectively, with 3 bases between them.

The chain couples TRBV7-9 to TRBJ2-5; TRBD2 aligns across 7 bases. CDR1 and CDR2 from the germline V gene are SEHNR and FQNEAQ (reference sequence). With V trimmed by 5 bases and J by 5 bases, 2 bases remained unmatched. The CDR3 has 12 residues. CDR3 in DNA: TGTGCCAGCAGCAGGGAGGGGGAGACCCAGTACTTC. It translates to CASSREGETQYF.